This T cell receptor (beta chain) was sequenced for a study of blood T cell repertoires in COVID-19. The count of this clone is one. CDR1 is MNHEY and CDR2 is SVGAGI in the germline V gene. The V gene end was trimmed by 0 bases and the J gene end by 2 bases; junction bases not matched to a gene: 4. The CDR3 sequence is 15 residues long. Profiling relied on immunoSEQ multiplex PCR, and the TCRdb table lists in-frame clones only, not all of them. The sample holds under 500,000 clones, more than 85% seen once. The genes are TRBV6-5 and TRBJ2-7; TRBD2 aligns across 7 bases. This receptor was identified in a woman aged 30 to 39 with acute or convalescent COVID-19. Sequenced sample: peripheral blood. The DNA of the CDR3 is TGTGCCAGCAGTTACTCTAGCGGGCCTACCTACGAGCAGTACTTC. Encoded protein: CASSYSSGPTYEQYF.